This T cell receptor (beta chain) was sequenced during a study of cytomegalovirus exposure and HLA in healthy donors. About this clone itself: Its cognate antigen is unknown.

PCR was performed using 60 Vbeta and 13 Jbeta primers. Per the original data handling: Roughly 11 million shared chains were among the 60 million to 80 million unique TCR beta chains that a later analysis counted. The method was immunoSEQ multiplex PCR; TCRdb's version includes in-frame clones alone and lacks a portion of them. V and J calls plus clone size are reproduced from that table; the DNA served to infer D and trimming. The table has 150,000 to 200,000 clones, about 80% seen once. V lost 5 bases and J lost 8; bases outside the gene matches: 7. Germline V gene data show CDR1 as SGHTA and CDR2 as FQGTGA. The CDR3 consists of 14 residues. General observations from the study: The dataset shows that most TCR sequences were rare, while some public TCRs occurred in many donors.

V usage is TRBV7-3 and J usage is TRBJ2-1, with 9 bases lining up with TRBD2. The sequenced sample consisted of PBMCs. This clonotype was sampled from a woman between 18 and 29 years old in good health and CMV-seropositive. The CDR3 sequence: CASSRGLALDEQFF. CDR3 DNA: TGTGCCAGCAGCCGGGGACTAGCTTTGGATGAGCAGTTCTTC.